The sample holds one count of the clone carrying this TCR beta chain. The data are from a study of identifying expanded T cells in peripheral blood. The method was immunoSEQ multiplex PCR; TCRdb's version includes in-frame clones alone and lacks a portion of them. The repertoire consists of 100,000 to 150,000 clones, with less than 90% occurring once and the leading ten covering 8.4%. The sample comprised blood. This TCR was recovered from a person aged 18 to 70 in good health.

The chain's CDR3 is CASSTTGGLTDTQYF. CDR3 in DNA: TGTGCCAGCAGCACCACAGGGGGCTTAACAGATACGCAGTATTTT. The gene calls are TRBV13 and TRBJ2-3; 9 bases match TRBD1. Germline values: CDR1 PRHDT, CDR2 FYEKMQ (reference sequence). The V segment lost 5 bases and the J segment 3 bases; nucleotides outside the gene matches: 6. The CDR3 consists of 15 residues.